This T cell receptor beta chain was recovered during a study of human T cells and chemical hapten exposure. This clonotype turned up a few times. Deletions cut 4 bases from V and 4 bases from J, with 11 bases between. The CDR3 length is 14 residues. Via MiXCR, TCRdb re-called the RACE reads, giving one row per CDR3 protein. The sample shows more than 80,000 distinct CDR3 sequences, about 7.5% of them seen only once. Described time point: patch test 1, 2 weeks after DPC sensitization. Treatment of the sample: therapeutic diphenylcyclopropenone sensitization with weekly scalp DPC. This chain uses TRBV12-3 or TRBV12-4 with TRBJ1-5; D may be TRBD1 (5 bases). This specimen was whole blood, taken in connection with sensitization to the hapten diphenylcyclopropenone (DPC). The TCR comes from a woman aged 25 to 39 with alopecia areata. Some clones in this sample may be carry-over from other donors' samples. The DNA of the CDR3 is TGTGCCAGCAGTTGGGGAGACAGTAATCAGCCCCAGCATTTT. It encodes CASSWGDSNQPQHF.